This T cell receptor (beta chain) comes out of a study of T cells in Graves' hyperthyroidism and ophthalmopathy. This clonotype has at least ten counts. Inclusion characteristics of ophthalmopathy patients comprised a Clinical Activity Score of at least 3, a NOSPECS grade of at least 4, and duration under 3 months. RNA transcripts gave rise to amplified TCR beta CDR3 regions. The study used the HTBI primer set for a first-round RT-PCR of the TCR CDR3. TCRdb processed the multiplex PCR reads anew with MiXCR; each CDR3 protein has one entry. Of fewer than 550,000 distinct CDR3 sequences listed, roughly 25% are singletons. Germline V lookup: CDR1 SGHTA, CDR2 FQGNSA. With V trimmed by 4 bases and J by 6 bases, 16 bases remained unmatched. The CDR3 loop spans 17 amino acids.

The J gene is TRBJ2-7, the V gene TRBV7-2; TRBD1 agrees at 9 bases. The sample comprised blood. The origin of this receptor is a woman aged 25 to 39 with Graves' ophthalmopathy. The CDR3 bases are TGTGCCAGCAGCTACCACCCGGGACAGGGTAAAGCGGGCGAGCAGTACTTC. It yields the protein CASSYHPGQGKAGEQYF.